This TCR beta chain was captured by sequencing in a study of blood T cell repertoires in COVID-19. Study summary: Donors in the United States, Italy and Spain gave samples during acute or convalescent COVID-19. From T cells, B-cell-depleted T cells, or PBMCs came the material, which was cDNA or gDNA.

This clone showed up just once. Germline CDR1 and CDR2: SEHNR and FQNEAQ (reference sequence). V was trimmed by 0 bases and J by 7 bases, leaving 10 bases between them. This CDR3 is built from 14 residues. The authors' processing: Estimated nucleated cell counts came from reference gene primer amplification. The assay was immunoSEQ multiplex PCR, and TCRdb's table has in-frame clones only and misses some. Clone size and the V and J calls come from that table; the DNA yielded D and trimming. The sample records some 90,000 clones, 70% to 90% being singletons. This TCR was recovered from a man between 50 and 59 years old with acute or convalescent COVID-19. The V call is TRBV7-9, the J call TRBJ2-1; D is possibly TRBD1 (5 bases). Sequenced sample: peripheral blood. CDR3 region: CASSLAPAGNEQFF. The CDR3 DNA reads TGTGCCAGCAGCTTAGCCCCGGCAGGGAATGAGCAGTTCTTC.